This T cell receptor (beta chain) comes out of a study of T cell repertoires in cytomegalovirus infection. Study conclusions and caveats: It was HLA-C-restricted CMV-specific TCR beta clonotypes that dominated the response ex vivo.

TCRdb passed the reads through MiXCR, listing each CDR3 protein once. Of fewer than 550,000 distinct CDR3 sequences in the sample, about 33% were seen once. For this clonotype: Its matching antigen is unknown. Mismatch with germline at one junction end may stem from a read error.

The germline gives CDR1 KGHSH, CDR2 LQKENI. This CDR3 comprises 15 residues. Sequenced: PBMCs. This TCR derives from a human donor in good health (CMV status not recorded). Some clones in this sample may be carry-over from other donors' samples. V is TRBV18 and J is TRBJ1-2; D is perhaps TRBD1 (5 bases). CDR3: CASSPKTETFYGSTF. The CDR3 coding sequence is TGTGCCAGCTCACCAAAGACAGAAACCTTCTATGGCTCCACCTTC.